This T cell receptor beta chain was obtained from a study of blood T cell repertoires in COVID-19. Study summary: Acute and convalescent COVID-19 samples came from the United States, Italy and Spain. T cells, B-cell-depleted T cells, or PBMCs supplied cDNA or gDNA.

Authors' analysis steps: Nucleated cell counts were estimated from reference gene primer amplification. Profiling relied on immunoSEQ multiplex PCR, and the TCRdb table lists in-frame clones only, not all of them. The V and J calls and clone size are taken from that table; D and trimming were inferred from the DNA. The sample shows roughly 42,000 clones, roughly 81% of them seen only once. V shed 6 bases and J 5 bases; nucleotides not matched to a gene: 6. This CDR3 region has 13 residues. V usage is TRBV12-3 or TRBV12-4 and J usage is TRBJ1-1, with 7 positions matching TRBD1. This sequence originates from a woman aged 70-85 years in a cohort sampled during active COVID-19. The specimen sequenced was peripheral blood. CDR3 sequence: CASSPTGATEAFF. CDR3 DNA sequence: TGTGCCAGCAGCCCCACAGGGGCGACTGAAGCTTTCTTT.